The clone carrying this TCR beta chain has ten or more counts. The source material, RNA transcripts, was used to amplify TCR beta CDR3 regions. HTBI primers were employed in a first-round RT-PCR of the TCR CDR3. Each CDR3 protein is one row after TCRdb ran MiXCR on the multiplex PCR reads. The repertoire consists of 350,000 to 400,000 distinct CDR3 sequences, with about 18% occurring once and the leading ten covering around 3.6%. The sample comes from a study of T cells in Graves' hyperthyroidism and ophthalmopathy. Germline CDR1 is MDHEN and CDR2 is SYDVKM. Trimming took 5 bases from V and 0 from J, leaving 19 bases between them. CDR3 length equals 17 residues. Out of less than 12 ml of fresh peripheral blood came the PBMCs.

This TCR derives from a woman between 18 and 30 years old with Graves' hyperthyroidism. The sequencing sample was made of blood. The rearrangement joins TRBV28 to TRBJ1-2; D gene uncertain. The CDR3 spells CASSPLRVIPPNYGYTF. The CDR3 DNA follows: TGTGCCAGCAGTCCGCTAAGGGTTATACCCCCTAACTATGGCTACACCTTC.